Listed here are 10 T cell receptor beta chains from one sample, sequenced in a study of T cell repertoires in cytomegalovirus infection. From the reads, TCRdb called clonotypes with MiXCR, one entry per CDR3 protein. This table holds 250,000 or so distinct CDR3 sequences, 12% found once. The sequenced sample was PBMCs. The receptors here all came from a human donor in good health (CMV status not recorded). Some clones in this sample may be carry-over from other donors' samples.

This clonotype was recorded a few times. The germline gene is not matched at one end of the junction; a read error may be the cause. The gene calls are TRBV6-2 or TRBV6-3 and TRBJ2-3, with D uncertain. The CDR3 is made up of 14 amino acids. CDR1 is MNHEY and CDR2 is SVGEGT in the germline V gene. The CDR3 sequence is CASSYGLVADAQYF. The CDR3 DNA reads TGTGCCAGCAGTTACGGGCTAGTGGCAGATGCGCAGTATTTT.

Many counts were recorded for this clonotype. CDR3 protein: CASSAGRGLGQETQYF. The CDR3 nucleotides are TGTGCCAGCAGCGCGGGGAGGGGGCTTGGGCAAGAGACCCAGTACTTC. The chain employs TRBV7-2 and TRBJ2-5, with D perhaps assigned TRBD1 or TRBD2 (7 bases each). CDR1 and CDR2 from the germline V gene are SGHTA and FQGNSA. This CDR3 region has 16 residues. V was trimmed by 5 bases and J by 2 bases, leaving 18 bases between them. Full variable domain (remainder filled in from reference TRBV7-2 and TRBJ2-5): GAGVSQSPSNKVTEKGKDVELRCDPISGHTALYWYRQSLGQGLEFLIYFQGNSAPDKSGLPSDRFSAERTGGSVSTLTIQRTQQEDSAVYLCASSAGRGLGQETQYFGPGTRLLVL.

This clonotype showed up many times. This sequence joins TRBV7-6 and TRBJ2-3; D is uncertain. The V gene's germline CDR1 is SGHVS and CDR2 FNYEAQ. Trimming pared 5 bases from V and 5 bases from J, leaving 8 bases between. The length of the CDR3 is 12 residues. CDR3 loop: CASSRPGDTQYF. In DNA form, the CDR3 reads TGTGCCAGCAGCCGACCAGGAGATACGCAGTATTTT.

This clonotype was recorded at least ten times. The CDR3, as DNA: TGTGCCAGCAGCTTCGGCAGGGGGGGCGAAAAACTGTTTTTT. Protein sequence: CASSFGRGGEKLFF. This chain joins TRBV7-2 and TRBJ1-4; 7 bases map to TRBD1. Germline CDR1 and CDR2: SGHTA and FQGNSA. There are 14 residues in the CDR3. V dropped 3 bases and J dropped 8; count of bases not matched to a gene: 6.

The J gene is TRBJ2-2, the V gene TRBV6-2 or TRBV6-3; 9 nucleotides match TRBD2. The CDR3 runs 14 residues. The V segment lost 5 bases and the J segment 4 bases; nucleotides outside the gene matches: 2. CDR1 and CDR2 (germline): MNHEY, SVGEGT. CDR3 DNA sequence: TGTGCCAGCAGTACGCGGGAGGGCACCGGGGAGCTGTTTTTT. It translates to CASSTREGTGELFF.

V usage is TRBV5-6 and J usage is TRBJ1-6; unclear D gene. This CDR3 is 18 amino acids long. V was shortened by 1 base and J by 6 bases, with 20 bases between the two germline ends. CDR1 and CDR2 from the germline V gene are SGHDT and YYEEEE. The CDR3 sequence is CASSLSRGVGFTNSPLHF. The CDR3 DNA sequence: TGTGCCAGCAGCTTGAGTCGCGGTGTAGGCTTCACTAATTCACCCCTCCACTTT.

This clonotype turned up a few times. J is TRBJ1-4 and V is TRBV28; 7 positions agree with TRBD1. CDR1 is MDHEN, CDR2 SYDVKM, per germline. This CDR3 has 12 residues. Unmatched junction bases numbered 1, after V lost 7 bases and J lost 5 bases. The CDR3 sequence: CASKTGNEKLFF. The CDR3 bases are TGTGCCAGCAAGACAGGGAATGAAAAACTGTTTTTT.

In its sample, this clonotype was seen many times. The V gene is TRBV15, the J gene TRBJ1-1; 7 nucleotides line up with TRBD1. Unmatched junction bases numbered 5, after V lost 0 bases and J lost 1 base. The CDR3 contains 16 residues. Germline V gene data show CDR1 as LNHNV and CDR2 as YYDKDF (reference sequence). DNA of the CDR3: TGTGCCACCAGCAGAGATCTCGGGACAGCGAACACTGAAGCTTTCTTT. The encoded protein is CATSRDLGTANTEAFF.

This clonotype was detected only a few times. CDR3 nucleotides: TGTGCCAGCAGCTACCCCTCTCCGGGAGGTGGCTACACCTTC. It translates to CASSYPSPGGGYTF. The chain couples TRBV7-9 to TRBJ1-2; D not certain. This CDR3 has 14 amino acids. From germline, CDR1 is SEHNR and CDR2 FQNEAQ (reference sequence). The V and J ends lost 4 bases and 7 bases respectively, with 16 bases between them.

Many counts were recorded for this clonotype. The V call is TRBV28, the J call TRBJ2-7; the match to TRBD2 covers 10 bases. CDR1 and CDR2 (germline): MDHEN, SYDVKM. V was pared by 4 bases and J by 3 bases, with 12 bases of the junction left unmatched. The CDR3 spans 17 residues. This CDR3 is CASSSPLAGSGLYEQYF. The CDR3 DNA sequence: TGTGCCAGCAGTTCTCCACTAGCGGGGAGCGGCCTCTACGAGCAGTACTTC.